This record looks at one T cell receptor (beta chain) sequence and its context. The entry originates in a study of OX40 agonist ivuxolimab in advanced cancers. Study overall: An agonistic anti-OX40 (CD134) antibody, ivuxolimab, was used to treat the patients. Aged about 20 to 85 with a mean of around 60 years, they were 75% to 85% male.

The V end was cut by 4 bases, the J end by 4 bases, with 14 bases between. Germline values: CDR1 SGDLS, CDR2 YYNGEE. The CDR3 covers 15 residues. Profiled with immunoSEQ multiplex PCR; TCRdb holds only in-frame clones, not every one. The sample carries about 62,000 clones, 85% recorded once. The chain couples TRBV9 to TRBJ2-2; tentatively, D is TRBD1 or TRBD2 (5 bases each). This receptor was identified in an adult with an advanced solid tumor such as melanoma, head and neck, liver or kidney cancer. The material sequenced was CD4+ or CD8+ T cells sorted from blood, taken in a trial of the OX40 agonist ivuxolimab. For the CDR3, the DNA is TGTGCCAGCAGCCCCCGAGGGGAAAGCACCGGGGAGCTGTTTTTT. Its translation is CASSPRGESTGELFF. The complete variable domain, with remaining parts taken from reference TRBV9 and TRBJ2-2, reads DSGVTQTPKHLITATGQRVTLRCSPRSGDLSVYWYQQSLDQGLQFLIQYYNGEERAKGNILERFSAQQFPDLHSELNLSSLELGDSALYFCASSPRGESTGELFFGEGSRLTVL.